Listed below are T cell receptor beta chains from one sample, sequenced in a study of blood T cell repertoires in COVID-19. Libraries were prepared by immunoSEQ multiplex PCR; TCRdb keeps only in-frame clonotypes and omits some of them. The data show hundreds of thousands of clones, nearly 90% seen once. Sequenced input: PBMCs or T cells enriched from blood (not recorded which). These receptors all stem from a man under 40 who had been exposed to COVID-19. Both conserved end residues are part of each CDR3.

CDR3 length,V gene,J gene,CDR3 protein
17,TRBV7-2,TRBJ2-3,CASSLGTGGTSTDTQYF
13,TRBV12-3/TRBV12-4,TRBJ1-1,CASTKGGTTEAFF
16,TRBV6-5,TRBJ2-5,CASSYSRGLAGETQYF
15,TRBV4-2,TRBJ2-1,CASSPTRQTYNEQFF
14,TRBV4-1,TRBJ2-1,CASRKGQGITEQFF
16,TRBV7-8,TRBJ2-1,CASSPKYGSSYNEQFF
12,TRBV12-3/TRBV12-4,TRBJ1-2,CASSIDGAGYTF
14,TRBV23-1,TRBJ2-3,CASRHRDTTDTQYF
14,TRBV3-1/TRBV3-2,TRBJ1-6,CASSHGQGNSPLHF
15,TRBV9,TRBJ2-3,CASSGTGTSTDTQYF
13,TRBV7-9,TRBJ1-2,CASSLLDRKGYTF
15,TRBV6-5,TRBJ1-5,CASSKGASRNQPQHF
14,TRBV14,TRBJ2-5,CASSQVSSVETQYF
14,TRBV4-3,TRBJ2-7,CASSQDRGTYEQYF
11,TRBV3-1/TRBV3-2,TRBJ1-2,CASSKTGGYTF
14,TRBV5-4,TRBJ2-5,CASRLAGGKETQYF
13,TRBV11-2,TRBJ1-6,CASSLQSRSPLHF
18,TRBV30,TRBJ2-3,CAWSVSRGGNRITDTQYF
10,TRBV29-1,TRBJ1-3,CSVVVDTIYF
14,TRBV19,TRBJ2-7,CASSMTGQDYEQYF
15,TRBV19,TRBJ2-5,CASRGSGDNLQTQYF
17,TRBV3-1/TRBV3-2,TRBJ2-7,CASSRAQGGASSYEQYF
14,TRBV6-2/TRBV6-3,TRBJ2-7,CASSYGDSLGEQYF
16,TRBV11-2,TRBJ2-5,CASSLTLGQGSETQYF
13,TRBV4-1,TRBJ1-1,CASSPPAGSEAFF
15,TRBV5-5,TRBJ1-2,CASSEGPGAGYGYTF
14,TRBV15,TRBJ1-2,CATSRDRTGSGYTF
12,TRBV19,TRBJ1-2,CASIVGDSGYTF
14,TRBV11-2,TRBJ2-2,CASSQTGVTGELFF
14,TRBV5-1,TRBJ1-1,CASSTQTGNTEAFF
12,TRBV30,TRBJ2-7,CAWARGPYEQYF
16,TRBV25-1,TRBJ1-4,CASSDPFGGYNEKLFF
15,TRBV11-3,TRBJ2-7,CASSRTGLPIYEQYF
13,TRBV7-2,TRBJ1-1,CATKQGAWTEAFF
18,TRBV4-1,TRBJ1-5,CASTSTVGVLNSNQPQHF
14,TRBV5-1,TRBJ2-3,CASTPRGGGDTQYF
15,TRBV5-1,TRBJ2-5,CASSLVGRGPETQYF
17,TRBV5-1,TRBJ1-3,CASSLQGATSSGNTIYF
14,TRBV5-4,TRBJ2-4,CASSAQGAKNIQYF
17,TRBV10-3,TRBJ1-1,CAISGPGAGKSDPEAFF
16,TRBV7-9,TRBJ2-3,CASSLVGGPSTDTQYF
14,TRBV9,TRBJ1-1,CASSVGGRGTEAFF
13,TRBV30,TRBJ1-5,CAWSHRDNQPQHF
13,TRBV12-3/TRBV12-4,TRBJ1-3,CASSVWAGNTIYF
16,TRBV7-9,TRBJ2-5,CASTPEGQGIFETQYF
17,TRBV3-1/TRBV3-2,TRBJ1-4,CASSQGGRIREGEKLFF
15,TRBV4-1,TRBJ1-2,CASSHPRGRHYGYTF
15,TRBV5-1,TRBJ1-2,CASSLGPDKVGGYTF
15,TRBV9,TRBJ2-1,CASSMLGGDRREQFF
13,TRBV19,TRBJ2-2,CASSIVNTGELFF
14,TRBV11-3,TRBJ2-1,CASSLIAGAGEQFF
13,TRBV6-5,TRBJ1-5,CASRTGEGQPQHF
15,TRBV27,TRBJ1-2,CASSAGVGLNYGYTF
15,TRBV5-4,TRBJ2-6,CASATGGSGANVLTF
13,TRBV29-1,TRBJ2-7,CSVEGDREYEQYF